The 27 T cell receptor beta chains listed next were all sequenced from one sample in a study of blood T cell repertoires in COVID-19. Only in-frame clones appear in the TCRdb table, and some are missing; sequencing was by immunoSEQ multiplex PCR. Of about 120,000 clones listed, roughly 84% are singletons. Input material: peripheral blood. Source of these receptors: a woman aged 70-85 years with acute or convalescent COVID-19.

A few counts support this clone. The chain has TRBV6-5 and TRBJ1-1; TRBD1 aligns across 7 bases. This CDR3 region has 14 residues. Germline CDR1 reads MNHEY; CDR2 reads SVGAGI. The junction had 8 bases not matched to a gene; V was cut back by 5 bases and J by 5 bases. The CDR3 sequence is CASSHTGDVTEAFF. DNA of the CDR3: TGTGCCAGCAGTCATACAGGGGATGTGACTGAAGCTTTCTTT.

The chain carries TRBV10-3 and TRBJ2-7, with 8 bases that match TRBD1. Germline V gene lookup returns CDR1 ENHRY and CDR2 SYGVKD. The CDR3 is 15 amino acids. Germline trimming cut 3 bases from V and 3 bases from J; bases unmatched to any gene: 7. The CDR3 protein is CAISDSRQGLYEQYF. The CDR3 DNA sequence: TGTGCCATCAGTGACTCCCGACAGGGGCTCTACGAGCAGTACTTC.

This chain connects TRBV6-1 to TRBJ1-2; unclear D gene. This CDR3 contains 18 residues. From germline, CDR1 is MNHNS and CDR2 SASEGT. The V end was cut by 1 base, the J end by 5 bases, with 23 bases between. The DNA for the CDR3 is TGTGCCAGCAGTGAAGACCGATGGATAGCTCCGGGTCTATATGGCTACACCTTC. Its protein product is CASSEDRWIAPGLYGYTF.

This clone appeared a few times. The CDR3 here is CSVEGPGRDTEAFF. The CDR3 DNA follows: TGCAGCGTTGAGGGTCCAGGGAGGGACACTGAAGCTTTCTTT. V usage is TRBV29-1 and J usage is TRBJ1-1, with D possibly matching TRBD1 (5 bases). The V gene lost 3 bases and the J gene lost 3 bases, with 14 bases spanning the gap. The germline gives CDR1 SQVTM, CDR2 ANQGSEA. This CDR3 comprises 14 residues.

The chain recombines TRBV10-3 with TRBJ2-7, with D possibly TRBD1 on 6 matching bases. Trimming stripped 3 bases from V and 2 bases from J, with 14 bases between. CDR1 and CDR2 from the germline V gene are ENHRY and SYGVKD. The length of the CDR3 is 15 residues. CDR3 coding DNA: TGTGCCATCAGTGAATACGTTCCAGGGGCCTACGAGCAGTACTTC. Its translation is CAISEYVPGAYEQYF.

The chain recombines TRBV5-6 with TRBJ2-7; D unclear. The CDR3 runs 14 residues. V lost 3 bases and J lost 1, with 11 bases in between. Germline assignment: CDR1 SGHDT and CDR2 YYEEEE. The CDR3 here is CASSSLWLSYEQYF. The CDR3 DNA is TGTGCCAGCAGCTCTCTCTGGCTGTCCTACGAGCAGTACTTC.

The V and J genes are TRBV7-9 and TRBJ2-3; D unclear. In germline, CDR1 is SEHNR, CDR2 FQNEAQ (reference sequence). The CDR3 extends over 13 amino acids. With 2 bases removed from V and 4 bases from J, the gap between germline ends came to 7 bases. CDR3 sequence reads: CASSLYRADTQYF. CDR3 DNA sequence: TGTGCCAGCAGCTTATATAGAGCAGATACGCAGTATTTT.

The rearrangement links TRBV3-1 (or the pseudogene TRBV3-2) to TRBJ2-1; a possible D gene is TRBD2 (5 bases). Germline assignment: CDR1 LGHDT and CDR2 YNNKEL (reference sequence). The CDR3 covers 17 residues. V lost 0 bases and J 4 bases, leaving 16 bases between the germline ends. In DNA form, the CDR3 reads TGTGCCAGCAGCCAAGATCCACTGCAGCGGTCATACAATGAGCAGTTCTTC. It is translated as CASSQDPLQRSYNEQFF.

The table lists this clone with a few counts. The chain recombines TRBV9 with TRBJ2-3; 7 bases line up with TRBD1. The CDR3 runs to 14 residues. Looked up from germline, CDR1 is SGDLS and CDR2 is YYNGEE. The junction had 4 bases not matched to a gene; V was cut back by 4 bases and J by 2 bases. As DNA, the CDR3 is TGTGCCAGCAGCCCTACAGGGGCCACAGATACGCAGTATTTT. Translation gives CASSPTGATDTQYF.

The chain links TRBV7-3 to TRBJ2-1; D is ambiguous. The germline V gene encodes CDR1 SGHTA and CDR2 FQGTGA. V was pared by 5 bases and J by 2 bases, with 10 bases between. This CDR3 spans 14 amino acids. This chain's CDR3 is CASSPELAYNEQFF. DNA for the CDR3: TGTGCCAGCAGCCCGGAGTTAGCCTACAATGAGCAGTTCTTC.

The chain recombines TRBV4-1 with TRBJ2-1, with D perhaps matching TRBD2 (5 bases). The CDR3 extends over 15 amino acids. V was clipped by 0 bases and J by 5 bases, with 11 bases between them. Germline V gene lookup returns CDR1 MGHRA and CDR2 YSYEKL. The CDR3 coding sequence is TGCGCCAGCAGCCAAGAGAGGCGGGCTGACAATGAGCAGTTCTTC. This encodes CASSQERRADNEQFF.

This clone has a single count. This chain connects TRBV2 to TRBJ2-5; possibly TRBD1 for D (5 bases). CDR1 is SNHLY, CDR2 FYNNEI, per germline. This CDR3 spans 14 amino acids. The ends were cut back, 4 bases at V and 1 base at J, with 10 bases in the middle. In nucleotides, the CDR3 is TGTGCCAGCAGTGTGGGGCAGGGCCAAGAGACCCAGTACTTC. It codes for CASSVGQGQETQYF.

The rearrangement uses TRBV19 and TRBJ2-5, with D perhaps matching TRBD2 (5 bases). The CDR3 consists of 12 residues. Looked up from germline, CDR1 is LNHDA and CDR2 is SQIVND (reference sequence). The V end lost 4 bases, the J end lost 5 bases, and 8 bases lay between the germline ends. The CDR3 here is CASSSPGETQYF. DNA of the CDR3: TGTGCCAGTAGTAGTCCGGGGGAGACCCAGTACTTC.

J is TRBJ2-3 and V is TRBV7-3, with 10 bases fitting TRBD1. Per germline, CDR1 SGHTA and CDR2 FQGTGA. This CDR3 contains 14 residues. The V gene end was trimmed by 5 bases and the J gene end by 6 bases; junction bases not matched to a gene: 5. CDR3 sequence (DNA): TGTGCCAGCAGCCCCGGGACAGGGGTCGATACGCAGTATTTT. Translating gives CASSPGTGVDTQYF.

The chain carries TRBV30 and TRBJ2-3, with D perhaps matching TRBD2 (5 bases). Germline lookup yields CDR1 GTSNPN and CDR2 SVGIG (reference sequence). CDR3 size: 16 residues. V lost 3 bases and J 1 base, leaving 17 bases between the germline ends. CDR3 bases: TGTGCCTGGAGGGCCCGAACAGCGGATCGCACAGATACGCAGTATTTT. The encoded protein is CAWRARTADRTDTQYF.

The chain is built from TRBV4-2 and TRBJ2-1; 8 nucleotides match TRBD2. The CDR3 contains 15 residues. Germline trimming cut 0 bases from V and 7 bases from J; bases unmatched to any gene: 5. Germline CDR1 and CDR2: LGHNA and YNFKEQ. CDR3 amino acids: CASSQDGSGINEQFF. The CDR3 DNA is TGTGCCAGCAGCCAAGATGGTAGCGGGATAAATGAGCAGTTCTTC.

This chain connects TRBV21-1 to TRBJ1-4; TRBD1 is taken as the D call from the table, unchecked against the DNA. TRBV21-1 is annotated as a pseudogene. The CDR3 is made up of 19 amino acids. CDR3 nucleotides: TGTGCCAGCAGCAAAAAGGCACCTATACAGGGGCTCACTAATGAAAAACTGTTTTTT. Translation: CASSKKAPIQGLTNEKLFF.

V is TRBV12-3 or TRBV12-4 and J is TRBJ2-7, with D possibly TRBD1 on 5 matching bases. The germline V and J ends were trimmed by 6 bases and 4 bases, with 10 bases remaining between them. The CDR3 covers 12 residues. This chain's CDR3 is CASSPDRYEQYF. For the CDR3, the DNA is TGTGCCAGCAGCCCTGACAGATACGAGCAGTACTTC.

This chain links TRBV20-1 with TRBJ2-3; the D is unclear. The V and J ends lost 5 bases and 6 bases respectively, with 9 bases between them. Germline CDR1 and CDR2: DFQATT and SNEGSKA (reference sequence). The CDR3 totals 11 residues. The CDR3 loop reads CSAGLGDTQYF. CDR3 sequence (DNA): TGCAGTGCTGGGTTGGGCGATACGCAGTATTTT.

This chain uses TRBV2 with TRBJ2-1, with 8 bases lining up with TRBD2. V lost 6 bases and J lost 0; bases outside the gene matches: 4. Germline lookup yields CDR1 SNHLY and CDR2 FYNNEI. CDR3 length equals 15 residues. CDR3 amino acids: CASRASGSSYNEQFF. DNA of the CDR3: TGTGCCAGCAGGGCCAGCGGGAGCTCCTACAATGAGCAGTTCTTC. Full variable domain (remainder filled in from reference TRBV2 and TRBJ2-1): EPEVTQTPSHQVTQMGQEVILRCVPISNHLYFYWYRQILGQKVEFLVSFYNNEISEKSEIFDDQFSVERPDGSNFTLKIRSTKLEDSAMYFCASRASGSSYNEQFFGPGTRLTVL.

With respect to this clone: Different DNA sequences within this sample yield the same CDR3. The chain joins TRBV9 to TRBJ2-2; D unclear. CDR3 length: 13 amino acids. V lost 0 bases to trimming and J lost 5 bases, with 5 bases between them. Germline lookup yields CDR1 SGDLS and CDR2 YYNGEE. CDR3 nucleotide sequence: TGTGCCAGCAGCGTAGACTTGACCGGGGAGCTGTTTTTT. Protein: CASSVDLTGELFF. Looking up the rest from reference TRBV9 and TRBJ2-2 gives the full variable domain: DSGVTQTPKHLITATGQRVTLRCSPRSGDLSVYWYQQSLDQGLQFLIQYYNGEERAKGNILERFSAQQFPDLHSELNLSSLELGDSALYFCASSVDLTGELFFGEGSRLTVL.

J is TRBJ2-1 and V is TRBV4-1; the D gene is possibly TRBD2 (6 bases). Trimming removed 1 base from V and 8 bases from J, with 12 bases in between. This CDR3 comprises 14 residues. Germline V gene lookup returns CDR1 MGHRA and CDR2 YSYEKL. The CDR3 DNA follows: TGCGCCAGCAGCCAAGCTAACGGGAGATATGAGCAGTTCTTC. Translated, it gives CASSQANGRYEQFF.

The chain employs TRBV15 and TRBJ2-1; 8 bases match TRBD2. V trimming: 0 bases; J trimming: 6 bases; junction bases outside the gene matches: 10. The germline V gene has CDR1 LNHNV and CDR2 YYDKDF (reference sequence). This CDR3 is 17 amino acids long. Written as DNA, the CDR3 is TGTGCCACCAGCAGAGAAAATGACGGGAGGGCTCGCAATGAGCAGTTCTTC. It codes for CATSRENDGRARNEQFF. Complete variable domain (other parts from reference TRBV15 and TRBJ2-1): DAMVIQNPRYQVTQFGKPVTLSCSQTLNHNVMYWYQQKSSQAPKLLFHYYDKDFNNEADTPDNFQSRRPNTSFCFLDIRSPGLGDTAMYLCATSRENDGRARNEQFFGPGTRLTVL.

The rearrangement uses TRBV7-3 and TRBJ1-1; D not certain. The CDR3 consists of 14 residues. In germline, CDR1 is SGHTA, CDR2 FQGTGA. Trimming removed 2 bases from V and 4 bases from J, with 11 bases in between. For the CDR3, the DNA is TGTGCCAGCAGCTTACGCGGGTATGGCACTGAAGCTTTCTTT. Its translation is CASSLRGYGTEAFF.

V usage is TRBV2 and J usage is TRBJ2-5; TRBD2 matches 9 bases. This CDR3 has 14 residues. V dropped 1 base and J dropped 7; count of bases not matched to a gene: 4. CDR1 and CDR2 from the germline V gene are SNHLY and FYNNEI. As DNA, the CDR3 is TGTGCCAGCAGTGAAGGGCTAGCGGGGTTGACCCAGTACTTC. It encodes CASSEGLAGLTQYF.

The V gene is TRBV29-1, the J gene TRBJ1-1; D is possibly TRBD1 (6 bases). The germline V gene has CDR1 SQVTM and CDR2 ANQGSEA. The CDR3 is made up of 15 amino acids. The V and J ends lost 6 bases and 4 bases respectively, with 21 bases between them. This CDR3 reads CSVPTGPVGSTEAFF. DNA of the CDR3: TGCAGCGTCCCGACAGGTCCCGTAGGTAGCACTGAAGCTTTCTTT.

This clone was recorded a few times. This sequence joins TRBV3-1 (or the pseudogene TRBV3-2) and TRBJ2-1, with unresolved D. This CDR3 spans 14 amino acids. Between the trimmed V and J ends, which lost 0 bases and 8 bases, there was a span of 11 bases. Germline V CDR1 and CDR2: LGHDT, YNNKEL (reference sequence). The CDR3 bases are TGTGCCAGCAGCCAAGAGTCCCAGATTTATGAGCAGTTCTTC. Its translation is CASSQESQIYEQFF.